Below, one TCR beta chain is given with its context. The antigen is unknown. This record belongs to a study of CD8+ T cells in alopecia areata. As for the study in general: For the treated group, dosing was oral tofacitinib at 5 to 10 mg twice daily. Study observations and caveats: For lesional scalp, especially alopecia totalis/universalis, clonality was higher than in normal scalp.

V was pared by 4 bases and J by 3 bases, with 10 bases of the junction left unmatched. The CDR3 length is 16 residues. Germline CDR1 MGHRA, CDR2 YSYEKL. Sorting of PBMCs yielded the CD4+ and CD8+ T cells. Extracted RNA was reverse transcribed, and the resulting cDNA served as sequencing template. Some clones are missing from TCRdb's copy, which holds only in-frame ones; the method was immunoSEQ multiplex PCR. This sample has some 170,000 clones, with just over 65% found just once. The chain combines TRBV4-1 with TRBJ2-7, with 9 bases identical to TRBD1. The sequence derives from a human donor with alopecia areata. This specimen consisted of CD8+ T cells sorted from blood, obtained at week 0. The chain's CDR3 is CASSLISGTGSYEQYF. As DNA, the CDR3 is TGCGCCAGCAGCCTCATCTCCGGGACAGGGAGCTACGAGCAGTACTTC.